These 3 T cell receptor beta chains came from one sample sequenced in a study of HIV-infected patients and healthy controls. TCRdb fed the 5' RACE reads into MiXCR, producing one record per CDR3 protein. The sample holds 60,000 to 75,000 distinct CDR3 sequences, 15% to 20% seen once. Sequences were obtained from CD4+ T cells from blood. Receptors were obtained from a human donor in good health.

The rearrangement links TRBV6-1 to TRBJ1-1; D is possibly TRBD1 (5 bases). The germline V and J ends were trimmed by 7 bases and 3 bases, with 15 bases remaining between them. This CDR3 is 14 amino acids long. Germline CDR1 and CDR2: MNHNS and SASEGT. CDR3 loop: CASKQGGTDTEAFF. The CDR3 DNA sequence: TGTGCCAGCAAGCAGGGAGGGACGGACACTGAAGCTTTCTTT.

The chain combines TRBV18 with TRBJ1-5, with no clear D. Germline CDR1 reads KGHSH; CDR2 reads LQKENI. This CDR3 has 15 residues. V gave up 2 bases and J gave up 6 bases, with 14 bases separating them. CDR3 bases: TGTGCCAGCTCACCAACCCGAAAAGAAGGTCAGCCCCAGCATTTT. Its translation is CASSPTRKEGQPQHF.

This clonotype was seen only a few times. The chain recombines TRBV20-1 with TRBJ2-3; TRBD2 aligns across 11 bases. Trimming removed 4 bases from V and 3 bases from J; junction bases left unmatched: 12. Germline values: CDR1 DFQATT, CDR2 SNEGSKA (reference sequence). The CDR3 loop spans 17 amino acids. The CDR3 is CSATPVGGTSGTDTQYF. CDR3 nucleotide sequence: TGCAGTGCTACACCGGTAGGAGGGACTAGCGGAACAGATACGCAGTATTTT.